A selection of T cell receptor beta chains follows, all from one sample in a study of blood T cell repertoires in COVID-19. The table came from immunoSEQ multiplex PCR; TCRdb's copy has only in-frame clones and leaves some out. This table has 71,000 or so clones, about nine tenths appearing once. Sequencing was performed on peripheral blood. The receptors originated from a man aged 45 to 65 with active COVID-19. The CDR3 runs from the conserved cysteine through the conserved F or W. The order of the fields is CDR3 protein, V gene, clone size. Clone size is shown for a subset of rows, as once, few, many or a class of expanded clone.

CDR3: CASSSEGADTQYF
V: TRBV5-1
size: NA

CDR3: CASSLDRGQRRNTIYF
V: TRBV5-5
size: NA

CDR3: CASSLAGGYNTEAFF
V: TRBV7-2
size: NA

CDR3: CASSPQSDQSGYTF
V: TRBV9
size: NA

CDR3: CASSIGQDHEQYF
V: TRBV19
size: NA

CDR3: CASSLTRVLNTEAFF
V: TRBV7-8
size: NA

CDR3: CAISEQGQGNEAFF
V: TRBV10-3
size: NA

CDR3: CASSTITGGYTF
V: TRBV7-8
size: NA

CDR3: CASSFGGGTDTQYF
V: TRBV7-7
size: NA

CDR3: CASSGSGTRNTEAFF
V: TRBV6-2/TRBV6-3
size: NA

CDR3: CASSQPTGPSREQYF
V: TRBV28
size: NA

CDR3: CASSLDRGGSDTQYF
V: TRBV19
size: NA

CDR3: CAQRGGQGASYTF
V: TRBV30
size: NA

CDR3: CASTGVYTDTQYF
V: TRBV7-9
size: NA

CDR3: CATSPGGNTIYF
V: TRBV24-1
size: NA

CDR3: CASKRRDTYTDTQYF
V: TRBV28
size: NA

CDR3: CASSEGARESNQPQHF
V: TRBV6-1
size: NA

CDR3: CASTDRGTDTQYF
V: TRBV7-2
size: NA

CDR3: CAWSEGTRSYNEQFF
V: TRBV30
size: once

CDR3: CASSLAGVGIGETQYF
V: TRBV7-2
size: NA

CDR3: CASSGTGFTEAFF
V: TRBV5-1
size: NA

CDR3: CASSSQWKRDTQYF
V: TRBV13
size: few

CDR3: CASSQDYARGSGANVLTF
V: TRBV4-1
size: NA

CDR3: CAWSETGQAYVGNTIYF
V: TRBV30
size: NA

CDR3: CASMSGGMNTGELFF
V: TRBV19
size: NA

CDR3: CASSDDRGLTEAFF
V: TRBV6-1
size: NA

CDR3: CASSQGGRRYEQYF
V: TRBV4-1
size: NA

CDR3: CASSPIRTGDNEQFF
V: TRBV18
size: NA